One and the same sample provided the 14 T cell receptor beta chains below, sequenced in a study of T cell repertoires in cytomegalovirus infection. TCRdb processed the reads anew with MiXCR; each CDR3 protein has one entry. The sample holds about 250,000 distinct CDR3 sequences, 6.5% seen once. The sequencing input was PBMCs. The receptor source for this set is a human donor in good health (CMV status not recorded). Some clones in this sample may be carry-over from other donors' samples.

In its sample, this clonotype was seen a few times. This chain connects TRBV20-1 to TRBJ2-1, with D possibly TRBD2 on 6 matching bases. The CDR3 sequence is 15 residues long. Trimming removed 2 bases at V and 9 bases at J, with 20 bases between. Germline V gene sequence: CDR1 DFQATT, CDR2 SNEGSKA (reference sequence). As DNA, the CDR3 is TGCAGTGCTAGATCGGTCCGGGACCTCGGGGGTGAGCAGTTCTTC. This codes for CSARSVRDLGGEQFF.

This clonotype was detected ten times or more. The rearrangement uses TRBV2 and TRBJ2-7; D possibly matches TRBD1 or TRBD2 (5 bases each). Germline loops: CDR1 SNHLY, CDR2 FYNNEI. The CDR3 loop spans 14 amino acids. Trimming left V 4 bases short and J 0 bases short, with 10 bases between. CDR3 DNA: TGTGCCAGCAGTGCTAGGGGACGCTCCTACGAGCAGTACTTC. Its protein is CASSARGRSYEQYF.

This clonotype occurred many times. This chain links TRBV4-3 with TRBJ1-3; TRBD1 might be the D (5 bases). V lost 6 bases and J lost 0, with 9 bases in between. Germline assignment: CDR1 LGHNA and CDR2 YSLEER. The length of the CDR3 is 14 residues. Here the CDR3 reads CASRGHLSGNTIYF. The DNA of the CDR3 is TGCGCCAGCAGAGGACACCTCTCTGGAAACACCATATATTTT.

This clonotype was seen repeatedly, ten times or more. J is TRBJ2-3 and V is TRBV5-6; 11 positions agree with TRBD2. After removal of 5 bases from V and 4 bases from J, the junction contained 3 bases not matched to a gene. In germline, CDR1 is SGHDT, CDR2 YYEEEE. This CDR3 has 14 amino acids. The CDR3 sequence: CASSLAGGADTQYF. The DNA of the CDR3 is TGTGCCAGCAGTTTAGCGGGGGGGGCAGATACGCAGTATTTT.

This clonotype was found many times. This chain connects TRBV28 to TRBJ2-7; 10 bases agree with TRBD1. This CDR3 region has 15 residues. Trimming cost V 2 bases and J 9 bases; bases outside gene matches: 10. CDR1 and CDR2 from the germline V gene are MDHEN and SYDVKM. CDR3 amino acids: CASSLMDRGTSVQYF. CDR3 DNA sequence: TGTGCCAGCAGTTTAATGGACAGGGGGACCTCGGTGCAGTACTTC.

This clonotype was seen at least ten times. This rearrangement joins TRBV28 to TRBJ1-5; TRBD1 might be the D (6 bases). Trimming cost V 7 bases and J 4 bases, with 14 bases left between them. CDR1 is MDHEN and CDR2 is SYDVKM in the germline V gene. This CDR3 is 14 amino acids long. The CDR3 sequence is CASTERGRNQPQHF. DNA for the CDR3: TGTGCCAGCACCGAAAGGGGGAGAAATCAGCCCCAGCATTTT.

In this sample, this clonotype turned up many times. The rearrangement joins TRBV7-2 to TRBJ1-1, with D uncertain. Trimming pared 1 base from V and 0 bases from J, leaving 12 bases between. CDR1 is SGHTA and CDR2 is FQGNSA in the germline V gene. This CDR3 is 16 amino acids long. For the CDR3, the DNA is TGTGCCAGCAGCTTAGACGGCAGCTTCATGAACACTGAAGCTTTCTTT. Protein: CASSLDGSFMNTEAFF.

This clonotype has at least ten counts. This chain links TRBV3-1 with TRBJ1-2, with a tentative D call TRBD1 (5 bases). Per germline, CDR1 LGHDT and CDR2 YNNKEL (reference sequence). The CDR3 length is 12 residues. V lost 3 bases and J 4 bases, leaving 6 bases between the germline ends. CDR3 in amino acids: CASSQGTYGYTF. In nucleotides, the CDR3 is TGTGCCAGCAGCCAGGGGACCTATGGCTACACCTTC.

This clonotype was detected ten times or more. V and J are TRBV29-1 and TRBJ2-2; D remains unclear. Trimming pared 4 bases from V and 0 bases from J, leaving 6 bases between. The germline V gene encodes CDR1 SQVTM and CDR2 ANQGSEA. The CDR3 extends over 13 amino acids. The DNA of the CDR3 is TGCAGCGTTGGATCAGCGAACACCGGGGAGCTGTTTTTT. This encodes CSVGSANTGELFF.

This clonotype was detected a few times. V gene TRBV20-1 combines with J gene TRBJ2-5, with TRBD1 as a possible D gene (5 bases). The V gene's germline CDR1 is DFQATT and CDR2 SNEGSKA (reference sequence). Deletions cut 6 bases from V and 5 bases from J, with 19 bases between. The length of the CDR3 is 14 residues. CDR3 protein: CSALGQGAEETQYF. CDR3 nucleotides: TGCAGTGCGCTAGGTCAAGGGGCGGAGGAGACCCAGTACTTC.

This clonotype was found many times. This sequence joins TRBV6-2 or TRBV6-3 and TRBJ2-1; weak D call: TRBD1 (5 bases). The V end lost 5 bases, the J end lost 7 bases, and 15 bases lay between the germline ends. This CDR3 region has 14 residues. Germline V CDR1 and CDR2: MNHEY, SVGEGT. The CDR3 is CASSKGAVVNEQFF. The CDR3 DNA follows: TGTGCCAGCAGTAAAGGGGCGGTAGTGAATGAGCAGTTCTTC.

This clonotype was counted a few times. The chain combines TRBV29-1 with TRBJ1-1, with D hard to call. Germline CDR1 is SQVTM and CDR2 is ANQGSEA. The ends were cut back, 3 bases at V and 11 bases at J, with 10 bases in the middle. CDR3 size: 10 residues. The DNA of the CDR3 is TGCAGCGTTGACGTAGGCTCGGCTTTCTTT. Its translation is CSVDVGSAFF.

The sample holds many counts of this clonotype. The chain recombines TRBV7-9 with TRBJ1-3, with TRBD1 identical over 7 bases. This CDR3 spans 14 amino acids. V gave up 5 bases and J gave up 2 bases; unmatched junction bases: 3. The germline gives CDR1 SEHNR, CDR2 FQNEAQ (reference sequence). The CDR3 here is CASSKGTAGNTIYF. The CDR3 coding sequence is TGTGCCAGCAGCAAAGGGACAGCTGGAAACACCATATATTTT.

The sample holds many counts of this clonotype. The genes are TRBV20-1 and TRBJ1-2; no clear D. Trimming shortened V by 6 bases and J by 8 bases, and 19 bases separated the two germline ends. The germline V gene encodes CDR1 DFQATT and CDR2 SNEGSKA (reference sequence). This CDR3 spans 13 amino acids. The CDR3 coding sequence is TGCAGTGCCTCCGGTCGCACGCCTGAAGGCTACACCTTC. It specifies CSASGRTPEGYTF.